This TCR beta chain was obtained from a study of OX40 agonist ivuxolimab in advanced cancers. For the wider study: Ivuxolimab was a fully human IgG2 agonistic monoclonal antibody targeting the costimulatory receptor OX40 (CD134). Intravenous ivuxolimab was administered to patients every 2 weeks at six dose levels: 0.01, 0.1, 0.3, 1.5, 3 and 10 mg/kg. Of the approximately 54 dose-escalation patients, hepatocellular carcinoma was present in approximately 20, melanoma in some 15, renal cell carcinoma in 9 and head and neck cancer in 9. In the dose-escalation cohort, roughly 82% of patients were male, and the mean age was 60 years with a range of roughly 20 to 80. Prior anti-PD-1, anti-PD-L1 or anti-CTLA-4 therapy was permitted, and checkpoint inhibitors had been received by approximately 39% of dose-escalation patients. Partial responses occurred in three dose-escalation patients: two with cutaneous melanoma and one with hepatocellular carcinoma. The point of sequencing TCRbeta in the periphery was to test whether ivuxolimab changed TCR sequence diversity and drove clonal T-cell expansion. The paper describes the monotherapy dose-escalation part (N of about 52 patients) of the phase I trial of ivuxolimab.

For sequencing of the TCRbeta CDR3 region, genomic DNA was extracted from the sorted cells. The immunoSEQ Assay was used for sequencing of TCRbeta CDR3 regions. This immuneACCESS table, as held by TCRdb, lists in-frame sequences with V and J called but not all clones. Of the missing ones, under half trace to an unresolved V gene in checked studies; the others have no known cause. The sample profile shows approximately 80,000 clones; 80% to 95% of them were found once. Together, the top ten hold around 0.43% of the sample. Patients with a history of autoimmune disease or receiving systemic immunosuppression were excluded from the trial. Peripheral blood for TCR sequencing was collected from all dose cohorts at baseline, on cycle 4 day 1, and on cycle 7 day 1. Samples came from an open-label, multicenter, first-in-human phase I dose-escalation trial of ivuxolimab. Adults with locally advanced or metastatic melanoma, renal cell, hepatocellular, or head and neck squamous cell carcinoma were enrolled in the trial. CD4+ and CD8+ T cells were sorted separately from peripheral blood before TCR sequencing.

Between the V and J ends, shortened by 0 bases and 2 bases respectively, the junction contains 8 bases. The germline V gene provides CDR1 MNHNS and CDR2 SASEGT. From cysteine to phenylalanine, the CDR3 is 14 amino acids long. Kept here is only the CDR3 DNA, which spans 42 bases and is read in frame from base 1. In regard to this clone: The antigen it recognizes is unknown. The sample holds no much larger clone one base away, and base qualities are not on file.

Findings and caveats that apply to the study as a whole: At doses of 0.1 to 3.0 mg/kg, clonal expansion of both CD4+ and CD8+ blood T cells was observed from baseline to week 6. After ivuxolimab, expanded clones were on average more numerous among CD8+ T cells than among CD4+ T cells. Partial responders in the 0.1-3.0 mg/kg groups had among the lowest normalized peripheral clonal expansion, especially among CD8+ T cells. Low levels of normalized T-cell clonal expansion were also seen in some patients who did not respond. Which antigens the clonally expanded peripheral T cells were specific for was not determined.

The chain employs TRBV6-1 and TRBJ2-7, with TRBD2 tentatively as D gene (6 bases match). The receptor was isolated from an adult with an advanced solid tumor such as melanoma, head and neck, liver or kidney cancer. The material was CD4+ or CD8+ T cells sorted from blood, obtained in a trial of the OX40 agonist ivuxolimab. The CDR3 here reads CASSEAPGAYEQYF. The sequenced DNA is TGTGCCAGCAGTGAAGCTCCGGGGGCCTACGAGCAGTACTTC.